The clone carrying this T cell receptor (beta chain) was counted a single time. Its target is not known. Repertoires were generated with immunoSEQ multiplex PCR, while TCRdb's copy carries only in-frame clones and drops some. This table has roughly 260,000 clones, about 92% appearing once. This entry belongs to a study of T cell responses to AZD1222 COVID-19 vaccine. CDR3 length: 16 amino acids. The trim removed 5 bases at V and 6 bases at J, leaving 10 bases unmatched. Per the germline V gene, CDR1 is SEHNR and CDR2 is FQNEAQ (reference sequence). General observations from the study: Elevations in Spike-specific TCR breadth and depth followed administration of two AZD1222 doses.

The chain carries TRBV7-9 and TRBJ2-7; 13 bases map to TRBD2. The source material was peripheral blood, sampled on day 0 of AZD1222 vaccination. This sequence was found in an adult in good health. The CDR3 DNA reads TGTGCCAGCAGCCCGGGACTAGCGGGATTCAAACTCGAGCAGTACTTC. This translates into CASSPGLAGFKLEQYF.